Listed below are T cell receptor beta chains from one sample, sequenced in a study of blood T cells in healthy people across ages. TCRdb independently ran MiXCR on the 5' RACE reads; one entry per CDR3 protein. The table has some 1.6 million distinct CDR3 sequences, almost 35% seen once; the top ten hold about 11%. Specimen: blood. The receptors were gathered from a woman between 25 and 40 years old in good health. Each CDR3 is given with its conserved first and last residue. A D gene is named only where the DNA matches it firmly. Clone size is stated in some rows and not others, as once, few, many or a class when expanded.

TRBJ1-1,many,-,TRBV13,CASSQVNTEAFF,TGTGCCAGCAGCCAAGTGAACACTGAAGCTTTCTTT
TRBJ2-3,-,TRBD2,TRBV30,CAWSLLAGDLTDTQYF,TGTGCCTGGAGCCTCCTAGCGGGGGACCTCACAGATACGCAGTATTTT
TRBJ2-5,few,TRBD1,TRBV28,CASSPGTGEGAQETQYF,TGTGCCAGCAGCCCCGGGACAGGGGAAGGGGCCCAAGAGACCCAGTACTTC
TRBJ2-7,-,TRBD1,TRBV11-2,CASSLRSWRTGVYEQYF,TGTGCCAGCAGCTTAAGGTCCTGGCGGACAGGGGTTTACGAGCAGTACTTC
TRBJ2-3,-,-,TRBV5-1,CASSVSTQGGRTDTQYF,TGCGCCAGCAGTGTGTCTACACAAGGGGGGCGCACAGATACGCAGTATTTT
TRBJ2-7,many,TRBD1,TRBV27,CASSPGQASYEQYF,TGTGCCAGCAGCCCTGGACAGGCATCCTACGAGCAGTACTTC
TRBJ2-7,-,TRBD1,TRBV10-3,CAINAGQGAKNEQYF,TGTGCCATCAACGCAGGGCAGGGGGCAAAGAACGAGCAGTACTTC
TRBJ2-7,many,TRBD2,TRBV6-5,CASRTGTSYEQYF,TGTGCCAGCAGAACCGGGACTAGCTACGAGCAGTACTTC
TRBJ2-5,-,TRBD1,TRBV7-9,CASSSRQGSTETQYF,TGTGCCAGCAGCTCCAGACAGGGGTCCACAGAGACCCAGTACTTC
TRBJ2-7,-,-,TRBV4-2,CASSQDVRGLFWDEQYF,TGTGCCAGCAGCCAAGATGTTCGGGGCCTCTTTTGGGACGAGCAGTACTTC
TRBJ2-3,-,TRBD2,TRBV5-6,CAGTLAGDITDTQYF,TGTGCCGGCACGCTAGCGGGGGACATCACAGATACGCAGTATTTT
TRBJ2-4,few,TRBD1,TRBV6-2/TRBV6-3,CASSPQETGGTDQYF,TGTGCCAGCAGCCCTCAGGAGACAGGGGGCACCGATCAGTACTTC
TRBJ2-1,-,-,TRBV10-3,CAISEVGEQFF,TGTGCCATCAGTGAGGTCGGCGAGCAGTTCTTC
TRBJ2-7,-,-,TRBV3-1,CASSQAGIPPEQYF,TGTGCCAGCAGCCAAGCCGGGATTCCCCCCGAGCAGTACTTC
TRBJ2-3,-,TRBD2,TRBV27,CASSARLAGGQDTQYF,TGTGCCAGCAGTGCCCGACTAGCGGGAGGGCAAGATACGCAGTATTTT
TRBJ2-7,many,TRBD1,TRBV5-1,CASSGTGNYEQYF,TGCGCCAGCAGCGGGACAGGGAACTACGAGCAGTACTTC
TRBJ1-2,few,TRBD1,TRBV5-1,CASSSTGGGGSNYGYTF,TGCGCCAGCAGCTCCACAGGGGGCGGAGGGTCTAACTATGGCTACACCTTC
TRBJ1-5,-,-,TRBV28,CASSLLKVSNQPQHF,TGTGCCAGCAGTTTGTTAAAGGTATCCAATCAGCCCCAGCATTTT
TRBJ1-1,-,TRBD1,TRBV20-1,CSARDRRAGGSRNTEAFF,TGCAGTGCTAGAGATCGACGGGCAGGGGGGTCAAGGAACACTGAAGCTTTCTTT
TRBJ2-1,-,TRBD2,TRBV13,CASSPTSGFYNEQFF,TGTGCCAGCAGCCCTACTAGCGGCTTTTACAATGAGCAGTTCTTC
TRBJ2-7,-,-,TRBV6-1,CASSAPPYSYNEQYF,TGTGCCAGCAGCGCACCCCCTTACTCCTACAATGAGCAGTACTTC
TRBJ2-7,-,-,TRBV7-2,CASSLAANTYEQYF,TGTGCCAGCAGCTTAGCGGCTAATACCTACGAGCAGTACTTC
TRBJ2-5,-,-,TRBV4-1,CASSQDGVLGETQYF,TGCGCCAGCAGCCAAGACGGAGTGTTGGGCGAGACCCAGTACTTC
TRBJ2-7,few,-,TRBV20-1,CSAPKAQVAYEQYF,TGCAGTGCCCCCAAGGCCCAGGTAGCCTACGAGCAGTACTTC
TRBJ1-2,-,-,TRBV6-1,CASSEVVGSETYTNYGYTF,TGTGCCAGCAGTGAAGTGGTGGGTAGCGAGACATACACTAACTATGGCTACACCTTC
TRBJ2-2,few,-,TRBV29-1,CSGVVRNGELFF,TGCAGCGGCGTTGTCAGGAACGGGGAGCTGTTTTTT
TRBJ1-5,-,-,TRBV4-1,CASSYRSGNQPQHF,TGCGCCAGCAGCTATAGGTCAGGCAATCAGCCCCAGCATTTT
TRBJ2-7,many,TRBD2,TRBV5-1,CASSLAPLAGVHEQYF,TGCGCCAGCAGCTTGGCCCCTCTAGCGGGGGTCCACGAGCAGTACTTC
TRBJ1-6,-,-,TRBV2,CASRKSPSSPLHF,TGTGCCAGCAGGAAGAGTCCGAGTTCACCCCTCCACTTT
TRBJ2-4,many,-,TRBV6-1,CASSASGLGKNIQYF,TGTGCCAGCAGCGCCTCAGGGTTGGGCAAAAACATTCAGTACTTC
TRBJ2-5,few,-,TRBV5-1,CASSWGSQETQYF,TGCGCCAGCAGCTGGGGCAGTCAAGAGACCCAGTACTTC
TRBJ1-5,-,TRBD1,TRBV7-2,CASSLATGFAQPQHF,TGTGCCAGCAGCTTAGCGACAGGGTTCGCCCAGCCCCAGCATTTT
TRBJ2-3,few,-,TRBV7-3,CASSLRGAGTQYF,TGTGCCAGCAGCTTAAGAGGGGCAGGTACGCAGTATTTT
TRBJ2-1,-,-,TRBV18,CASSPYRDNEQFF,TGTGCCAGCTCACCATACCGGGACAATGAGCAGTTCTTC
TRBJ2-7,-,TRBD2,TRBV9,CACSATSGAYEQYF,TGTGCCTGCAGCGCGACTAGCGGGGCATACGAGCAGTACTTC
TRBJ2-2,-,TRBD1,TRBV5-1,CASRDDRGIDGELFF,TGCGCCAGCAGGGATGACAGGGGGATCGACGGGGAGCTGTTTTTT
TRBJ1-6,many,-,TRBV3-1,CASSHKGVKNSPLHF,TGTGCCAGCAGCCATAAGGGGGTTAAGAATTCACCCCTCCACTTT
TRBJ1-5,few,-,TRBV6-2/TRBV6-3,CASSSVYGQNQPQHF,TGTGCCAGCAGTTCGGTCTACGGACAAAATCAGCCCCAGCATTTT
TRBJ2-2,few,TRBD2,TRBV7-9,CASSLLAGDTGELFF,TGTGCCAGCAGCTTATTAGCGGGGGACACCGGGGAGCTGTTTTTT
TRBJ2-3,few,TRBD1,TRBV10-3,CAIKPGTGVVDTQYF,TGTGCCATCAAGCCCGGGACAGGGGTTGTGGATACGCAGTATTTT
TRBJ1-2,few,TRBD1,TRBV20-1,CSAKGTGANYGYTF,TGCAGTGCTAAGGGGACAGGAGCAAACTATGGCTACACCTTC
TRBJ2-3,-,TRBD2,TRBV20-1,CSARDLGTSSTDTQYF,TGCAGTGCTAGAGATCTGGGGACTAGCTCCACAGATACGCAGTATTTT
TRBJ2-3,once,-,TRBV27,CASTLSGARTDTQYF,TGTGCCAGCACGCTTAGCGGAGCCCGCACAGATACGCAGTATTTT
TRBJ2-3,few,TRBD2,TRBV20-1,CSAVGAGGADTQYF,TGCAGTGCTGTCGGGGCGGGAGGGGCAGATACGCAGTATTTT
TRBJ2-1,few,TRBD1,TRBV7-9,CTSRHTGQGVYEQFF,TGTACCAGCCGCCACACGGGACAGGGGGTGTATGAGCAGTTCTTC
TRBJ2-1,-,-,TRBV11-3,CASSIRVRNEQFF,TGTGCCAGCAGCATCAGGGTAAGAAATGAGCAGTTCTTC
TRBJ2-3,few,TRBD1,TRBV9,CASSADGQGADTQYF,TGTGCCAGCAGCGCGGATGGACAGGGGGCAGATACGCAGTATTTT
TRBJ2-5,-,-,TRBV7-3,CASSLIGGNEAETQYF,TGTGCCAGCAGCTTAATCGGGGGCAATGAGGCGGAGACCCAGTACTTC
TRBJ1-1,-,TRBD1,TRBV20-1,CSADRDGTEAFF,TGCAGTGCGGACAGGGACGGGACTGAAGCTTTCTTT
TRBJ2-5,many,-,TRBV6-5,CASSYLGAETQYF,TGTGCCAGCAGTTACTTGGGCGCCGAGACCCAGTACTTC
TRBJ2-7,few,-,TRBV11-2,CAGSLVGGAREQYF,TGTGCCGGCAGCTTAGTGGGCGGTGCGCGCGAGCAGTACTTC
TRBJ2-7,-,TRBD1,TRBV6-5,CASSLHRGTAYEQYF,TGTGCCAGCAGCTTGCACAGGGGGACCGCATACGAGCAGTACTTC
TRBJ2-5,-,TRBD1,TRBV29-1,CSVVGGIGTGETQYF,TGCAGCGTTGTAGGAGGGATTGGGACAGGGGAGACCCAGTACTTC